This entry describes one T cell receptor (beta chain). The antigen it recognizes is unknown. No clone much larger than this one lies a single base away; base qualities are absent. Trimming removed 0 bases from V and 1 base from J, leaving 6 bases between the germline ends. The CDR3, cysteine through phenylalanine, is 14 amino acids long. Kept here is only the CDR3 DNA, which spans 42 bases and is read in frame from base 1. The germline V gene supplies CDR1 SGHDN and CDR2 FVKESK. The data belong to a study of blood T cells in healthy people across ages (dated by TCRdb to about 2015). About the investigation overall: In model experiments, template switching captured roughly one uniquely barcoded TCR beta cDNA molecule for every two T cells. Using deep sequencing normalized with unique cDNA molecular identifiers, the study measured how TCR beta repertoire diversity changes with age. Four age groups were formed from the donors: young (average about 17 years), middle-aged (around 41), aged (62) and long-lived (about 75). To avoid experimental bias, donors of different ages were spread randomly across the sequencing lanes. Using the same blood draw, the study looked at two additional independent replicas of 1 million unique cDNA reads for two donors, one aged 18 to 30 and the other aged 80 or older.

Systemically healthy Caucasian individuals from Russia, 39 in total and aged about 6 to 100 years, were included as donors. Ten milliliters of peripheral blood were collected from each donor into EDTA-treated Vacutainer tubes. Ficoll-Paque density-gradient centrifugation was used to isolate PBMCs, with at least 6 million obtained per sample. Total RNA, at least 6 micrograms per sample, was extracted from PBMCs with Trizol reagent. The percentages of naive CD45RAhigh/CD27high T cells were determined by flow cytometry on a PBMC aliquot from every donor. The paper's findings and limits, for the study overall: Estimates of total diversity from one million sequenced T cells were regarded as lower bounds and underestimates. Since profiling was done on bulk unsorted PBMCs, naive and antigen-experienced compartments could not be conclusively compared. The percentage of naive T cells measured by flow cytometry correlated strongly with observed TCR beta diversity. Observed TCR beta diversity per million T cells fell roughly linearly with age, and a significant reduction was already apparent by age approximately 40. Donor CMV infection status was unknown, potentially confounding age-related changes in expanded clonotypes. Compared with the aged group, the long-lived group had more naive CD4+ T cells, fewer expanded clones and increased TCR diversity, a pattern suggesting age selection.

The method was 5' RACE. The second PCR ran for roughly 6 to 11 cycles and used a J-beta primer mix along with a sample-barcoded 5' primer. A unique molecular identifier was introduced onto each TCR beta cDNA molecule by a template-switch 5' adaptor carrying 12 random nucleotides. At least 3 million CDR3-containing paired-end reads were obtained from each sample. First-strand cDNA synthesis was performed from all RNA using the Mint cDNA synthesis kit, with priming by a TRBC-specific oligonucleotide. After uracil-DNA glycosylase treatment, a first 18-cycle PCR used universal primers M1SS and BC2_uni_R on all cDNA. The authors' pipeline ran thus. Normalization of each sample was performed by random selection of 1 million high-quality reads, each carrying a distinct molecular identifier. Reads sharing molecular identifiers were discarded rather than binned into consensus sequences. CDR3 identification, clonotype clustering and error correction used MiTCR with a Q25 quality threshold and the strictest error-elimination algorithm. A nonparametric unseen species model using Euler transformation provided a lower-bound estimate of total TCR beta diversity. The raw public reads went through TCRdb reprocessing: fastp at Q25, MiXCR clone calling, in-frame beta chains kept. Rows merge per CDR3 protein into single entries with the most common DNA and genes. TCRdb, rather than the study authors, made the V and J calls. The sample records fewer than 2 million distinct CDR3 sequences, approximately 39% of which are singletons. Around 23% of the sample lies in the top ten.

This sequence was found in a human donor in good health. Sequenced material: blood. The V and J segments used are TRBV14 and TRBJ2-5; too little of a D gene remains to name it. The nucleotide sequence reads TGTGCCAGCAGCCAAGAGTATAGCCAAGAGACCCAGTACTTC. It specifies CASSQEYSQETQYF.